Below, 18 T cell receptor beta chains from the same sample are listed, as sequenced in a study of prognosis after radiotherapy for stage I lung cancer. Multiplex PCR, run in two rounds, amplified TCR beta CDR3 from genomic DNA. First-round PCR, the initial amplification, used primers specific to each TRBV and TRBJ gene. MiXCR, run by TCRdb on the multiplex PCR reads, gives a single entry per CDR3 protein. The sample consists of tens of thousands of distinct CDR3 sequences, 32% of them appearing once. The material was PBMCs, obtained before or after stereotactic body radiation therapy (not recorded which). These receptor sequences come from a donor of 50 years or more with non-small cell lung cancer.

This clonotype came up many times. The J gene is TRBJ2-1, the V gene TRBV14, with a possible D match to TRBD2 (6 bases). V lost 6 bases and J 6 bases, leaving 15 bases between the germline ends. The CDR3 extends over 14 amino acids. The germline CDR1 and CDR2 sequences are SGHDN and FVKESK. The chain's CDR3 is CASRGTGVSNEQFF. CDR3 in DNA: TGTGCCAGCAGGGGTACGGGAGTCAGCAATGAGCAGTTCTTC.

Many counts were recorded for this clonotype. The gene calls are TRBV7-3 and TRBJ2-7; D remains ambiguous. The V gene lost 3 bases and the J gene lost 0 bases, with 12 bases spanning the gap. Germline values: CDR1 SGHTA, CDR2 FQGTGA. The CDR3 totals 15 residues. DNA of the CDR3: TGTGCCAGCAGCTTGAGGTTGAGAAGCTCCTACGAGCAGTACTTC. Protein sequence: CASSLRLRSSYEQYF.

As to this clonotype: A clone one base away is much larger, so this may be a read error. V is TRBV12-3 or TRBV12-4 and J is TRBJ2-7; D is unresolved. The germline V and J ends were trimmed by 4 bases and 9 bases, with 22 bases remaining between them. This CDR3 region has 15 residues. CDR3 nucleotide sequence: TGTGCCAGCAGTTCTTACCCAGGACCCGCCAACGGGCAGTACTTC. It yields the protein CASSSYPGPANGQYF.

On this clonotype: This is likely an artifact of a read error, given a far larger clone one base away. The genes are TRBV5-1 and TRBJ2-7; possible D gene TRBD1, 6 bases. Germline V gene lookup returns CDR1 SGHRS and CDR2 YFSETQ. The CDR3 has 14 residues. Trimming took 3 bases from V and 10 from J, leaving 20 bases between them. In DNA, the CDR3 is TGCGCCAGCAGCTCCGGGACACGACAAGATACCCAGTACTTC. This sequence encodes CASSSGTRQDTQYF.

This clonotype was counted at least ten times. V is TRBV24-1 and J is TRBJ2-3, with D perhaps matching TRBD2 (5 bases). Per the germline V gene, CDR1 is KGHDR and CDR2 is SFDVKD. Trimming stripped 4 bases from V and 2 bases from J, with 15 bases between. This CDR3 is built from 16 residues. In DNA, the CDR3 is TGTGCCACCAGTGACCCAAGCGGTGGGGACACAGATACGCAGTATTTT. This encodes CATSDPSGGDTDTQYF.

This clonotype was found many times. V and J are TRBV2 and TRBJ1-1; 7 bases agree with TRBD1. The J segment lost 1 base and the V segment lost 6 bases, leaving 8 bases of the junction unmatched. The germline gives CDR1 SNHLY, CDR2 FYNNEI. The CDR3 is 15 amino acids. This CDR3 reads CASSLDRVGNTEAFF. The CDR3, as DNA: TGTGCCAGCAGCCTCGACAGGGTGGGGAACACTGAAGCTTTCTTT.

The sample holds many counts of this clonotype. The chain has TRBV11-1 and TRBJ1-6; D might be TRBD1 (5 bases). CDR1 is SGHAT, CDR2 FQDESV, per germline (reference sequence). Trimming cost V 5 bases and J 8 bases, with 16 bases left between them. The CDR3 is 15 residues long. For the CDR3, the DNA is TGTGCCAGCAGCCTAACGTCGGCGGGGGATTCACCCCTCCACTTT. It translates to CASSLTSAGDSPLHF.

As to this clonotype: A far larger clone is a single base away, which makes a read error likely. The rearrangement uses TRBV6-4 and TRBJ2-7; TRBD2 matches 7 bases. Germline CDR1 and CDR2: MRHNA and SNTAGT. This CDR3 region has 13 residues. The V and J ends lost 10 bases and 3 bases, in that order; junction bases with no gene match: 9. The CDR3 region is CATGKRELYEQYF. In DNA, the CDR3 is TGTGCCACCGGCAAGCGGGAACTCTACGAGCAGTACTTC.

In regard to this clonotype: It is likely a read error: a sequence one base away is far more abundant. The chain links TRBV6-8 to TRBJ2-7; 10 nucleotides agree with TRBD2. The length of the CDR3 is 16 residues. Germline CDR1 is MNHGY and CDR2 is SAAAGT. With V trimmed by 5 bases and J by 0 bases, 7 bases remained unmatched. In DNA form, the CDR3 reads TGTGCCAGCAGTACCCGGGGACTAGCGAGCTCCTACGAGCAGTACTTC. It codes for CASSTRGLASSYEQYF.

On this clonotype itself: This is likely an artifact of a read error, given a far larger clone one base away. The chain is built from TRBV6-2 or TRBV6-3 and TRBJ1-6; unclear D gene. This CDR3 contains 17 residues. The V gene lost 7 bases and the J gene lost 4 bases, with 20 bases spanning the gap. CDR1 is MNHEY and CDR2 is SVGEGT in the germline V gene. The CDR3, as DNA: TGTGCCAGCATACGACCGACAAGGGAGGCGTATAATTCACCCCTCCACTTT. It specifies CASIRPTREAYNSPLHF.

The count of this clonotype is one. The chain joins TRBV12-3 or TRBV12-4 to TRBJ2-5, with 11 bases identical to TRBD2. V gave up 6 bases and J gave up 7 bases; unmatched junction bases: 13. The length of the CDR3 is 16 residues. This CDR3 is CASSPRLAGYPRTQYF. CDR3 bases: TGTGCCAGCAGCCCTCGACTAGCGGGATACCCCAGGACCCAGTACTTC.

This clonotype was picked up many times. This chain uses TRBV20-1 with TRBJ2-1; D not certain. This CDR3 has 14 amino acids. Trimming stripped 3 bases from V and 1 base from J, with 10 bases between. The germline V gene encodes CDR1 DFQATT and CDR2 SNEGSKA (reference sequence). The CDR3 loop reads CSASPEGSYNEQFF. In DNA, the CDR3 is TGCAGTGCTAGTCCAGAAGGATCCTACAATGAGCAGTTCTTC.

Concerning this clonotype itself: Possible read error: a much larger clone is one base away. This chain connects TRBV6-2 or TRBV6-3 to TRBJ2-5, with 7 bases aligning to TRBD2. Germline assignment: CDR1 MNHEY and CDR2 SVGEGT. The CDR3 has 15 amino acids. The CDR3 region has the DNA TGTGCCAACAGTTACGCAGCGGGGTCTGGAGAGACCCAGTACTTC. Amino acid sequence: CANSYAAGSGETQYF.

This clonotype was seen repeatedly, ten times or more. The chain combines TRBV5-1 with TRBJ1-1; D may be TRBD1 (5 bases). This CDR3 is built from 13 residues. V lost 7 bases and J lost 1, with 11 bases in between. Per the germline V gene, CDR1 is SGHRS and CDR2 is YFSETQ. CDR3 DNA sequence: TGCGCCAGCCAACCGGGACCGAACACTGAAGCTTTCTTT. Translating it yields CASQPGPNTEAFF. Full variable domain (outside the CDR3, taken from reference TRBV5-1 and TRBJ1-1): KAGVTQTPRYLIKTRGQQVTLSCSPISGHRSVSWYQQTPGQGLQFLFEYFSETQRNKGNFPGRFSGRQFSNSRSEMNVSTLELGDSALYLCASQPGPNTEAFFGQGTRLTVV.

On this clonotype: It may be a read error: a sequence one base away is much more abundant. The chain is built from TRBV7-2 and TRBJ1-4; a weak D match, TRBD1 (6 bases). V was shortened by 4 bases and J by 9 bases, with 18 bases between the two germline ends. Germline V gene lookup returns CDR1 SGHTA and CDR2 FQGNSA. There are 15 residues in the CDR3. The CDR3 loop is CASSSQTGIMKKLFF. As DNA, the CDR3 is TGTGCCAGCAGCTCCCAGACAGGTATAATGAAAAAACTGTTTTTT.

This rearrangement joins TRBV12-3 or TRBV12-4 to TRBJ2-7, with D uncertain. V was clipped by 5 bases and J by 7 bases, with 15 bases between them. The CDR3 spans 13 residues. The CDR3 region is CASSPGTSWEQYF. The CDR3 DNA follows: TGTGCCAGCAGTCCCGGTACCTCTTGGGAGCAGTACTTC.

On this clonotype: A much larger clone differs from this one at a single base, so this may be a read error. V usage is TRBV6-2 or TRBV6-3 and J usage is TRBJ2-2, with D uncertain. The CDR3 covers 13 residues. Germline V CDR1 and CDR2: MNHEY, SVGEGT. CDR3 loop: CANSHSRTGELFF. In nucleotides, the CDR3 is TGTGCCAACAGTCACTCGAGGACCGGGGAGCTGTTTTTT.

The gene calls are TRBV20-1 and TRBJ2-5; the D call may be TRBD1 or TRBD2 (5 bases each). The CDR3 is 13 residues long. CDR1 is DFQATT, CDR2 SNEGSKA, per germline (reference sequence). The V end was cut by 1 base, the J end by 5 bases, with 11 bases between. The CDR3 sequence: CSARGVGAETQYF. The CDR3 DNA sequence: TGCAGTGCTAGAGGAGTCGGGGCGGAGACCCAGTACTTC.